This T cell receptor beta chain was recorded in a study of T cell repertoires in cytomegalovirus infection. Whole-study context: CMV epitopes used comprised recently identified HLA-C-restricted ones and well-studied HLA-B-restricted ones. Public TCR beta signatures indicated both CMV infection and matching HLA type.

From germline, CDR1 is MNHEY and CDR2 SMNVEV (reference sequence). Losses at the gene ends were 11 bases for V and 1 base for J; bases not matched to a gene: 7. This CDR3 comprises 13 residues. This clonotype showed up just a few times. Its target is not known. Notes on the study in general: HLA-C-restricted CMV-specific TCR beta clonotypes were dominant in the ex vivo response. Carriers of CMV plus the relevant HLA were identified by cumulative public TCR beta family frequency.

MiXCR, applied by TCRdb to the reads, yields one record per CDR3 protein. This sample has 70,000 or so distinct CDR3 sequences; around 30% occur once, and the top ten carry roughly three fifths. J is TRBJ1-1 and V is TRBV27, with TRBD1 matching over 7 bases. The material sequenced was CD8+ T cells from cultured PBMCs, taken from culture after CMV antigen stimulation. The clonotype comes from a human donor in good health (CMV status not recorded). Some clones in this sample may be carry-over from other donors' samples. CDR3 sequence: CAAQEGANTEAFF. DNA of the CDR3: TGTGCCGCCCAAGAGGGGGCGAACACTGAAGCTTTCTTT.